The source of this T cell receptor (beta chain) is a study of cytomegalovirus exposure and HLA in healthy donors (dated by TCRdb to about 2017). About the study as a whole: An earlier analysis of 587 of the donors reported approximately 270 Gb of sequence data and roughly 110 million unique TCR beta sequences from about 179 million T cells. About 280 gigabases of sequencing data and roughly 81 million unique TCR sequences made up an early release that covered several hundred HLA-typed donors. The genetic ancestry cluster associated with self-reported Caucasian donors included roughly four fifths of the approximately 410 genotyped donors. The aim of the study was to test whether cataloging public T cell receptors could identify signatures of past pathogen exposure. The T cell repertoires of under 700 subjects were profiled by immunosequencing and related to cytomegalovirus serostatus. Besides the first cohort of 550 to 750 subjects, a separate validation cohort made up of about 120 different subjects was used. To predict cytomegalovirus infection status, the study combined high-throughput TCR immunosequencing, statistical association of individual TCRs with disease status, and machine learning. In a later analysis, previously published TCR beta repertoires from 550 to 700 donors were re-analyzed and high-resolution HLA genotyping was added so that TCR occurrence patterns could be studied. Rather than drawing on any new phenotypic data, the later analysis identified candidate immune exposures from TCR beta sequences and the way those sequences occurred across donors. In an earlier analysis of roughly 540 of the donors, high-throughput TCR beta sequencing was used to judge whether each TCR beta V gene segment behaved as functional or pseudogenic. Alongside the repertoire data, information on donor age, sex, ethnicity and CMV serostatus was compiled. A later genetic analysis took genome-wide SNP genotypes for about 60% of the roughly 670 donors and used that subset as a discovery cohort. Every repertoire in the discovery cohort had been generated on one and the same sequencing platform. HLA typing covered class I and class II loci at four-digit resolution. The number of typed donors differed by locus: roughly 629-640 for A, B, C, DRB1 and DQB1; some 500 for DQA1; approximately 600 for DPA1; and roughly 470 for DPB1. Because of strong linkage in the cohort, five DR-DQ haplotypes were treated as single units for association and clustering. Among almost 400 genotyped donors of the cohort, an average of 235,054 unique TCR beta nucleotide sequences were sequenced per donor, about a sixth of them non-productive.

Results and caveats for the whole study, not just this receptor: Immune exposure information for the cohort was limited to CMV serostatus. A total of fewer than 200 TCR beta chains were listed by the study as associated with cytomegalovirus. The presence/absence analyses assumed that sequencing depth was roughly uniform across donors, and that assumption may not be true. When HLA alleles, especially DR and DQ, strongly co-occurred, TCR associations were difficult to assign to individual alleles. The authors suggested that the approach could potentially be extended to other disease states and immunological phenotypes. An association between a missense DCLRE1C variant and V-gene and J-gene trimming of TCR beta chains was found in a later genetic analysis and replicated in an independent cohort. A further reported finding was that TCR beta sequences accurately predicted the HLA-A and HLA-B alleles for most subjects in the first cohort. The 87-base-pair reads could not distinguish some IMGT-functional V segments, including TRBV6-2 and TRBV6-3, so those segments were excluded. Linkage disequilibrium might explain the correlated functional status among segregating V segments, but an unknown experimental factor could not be excluded. Compared with the approximately 670-donor mean, donors in an Asian-associated ancestry cluster had fewer N-insertions in productive TCRs, according to a later genetic analysis. Most CMV-associated TCR beta chains appeared to be HLA-restricted in a later analysis, and the HLA associations seemed to be driven largely by CMV exposure. Specific HLA alleles were associated with 16,951 TCR beta sequences at a false discovery rate of 0.05 in a later analysis. A group of highly shared sequence variants was considered likely to be a technical artifact of the sequencing pipeline. In a later analysis, TCR association rates were found to vary across HLA loci, with the most associated TCRs seen for DRB1 alleles and the fewest for HLA-C alleles. Across donors, most TCR sequences were observed very rarely, whereas some public TCRs were present in many individuals. This cohort had only TCR beta chains sequenced, and the lack of alpha or paired-chain data limited which features could be detected. An earlier analysis of roughly 570 of the donors showed that most TCR beta V segments appeared in productive rearrangements either about 87% or about 30% of the time, which broadly matched IMGT annotations. The classifier was reported to diagnose cytomegalovirus status with high specificity and sensitivity in both the original and validation cohorts. Three of the identified cytomegalovirus-associated TCR beta chains were confirmed in vitro to be specific for cytomegalovirus antigens. Because some donors lacked HLA typing at each locus, the association tests relied only on the typed subset. In a later analysis, HLA-associated TCR beta chains showed more clonal expansion and lower generation probabilities than non-associated chains that were equally common. In a later analysis, several top co-occurrence clusters were reported to appear linked to parvovirus B19, influenza, CMV and Epstein-Barr virus. Because counts were too low, some 16 rarely observed V segments, including chromosome 9 orphons, were excluded from the earlier analysis of 587 of the donors.

The cohort was made up of under 800 healthy bone marrow donors. At the time of sampling, every cohort member was nominally healthy, though immune exposures that went unrecorded were likely present. The donor was CMV seronegative and was included in the group of under 450 seronegative cohort members. Each donor provided a peripheral blood sample, and peripheral blood mononuclear cells were used for TCR beta sequencing. The Qiagen DNeasy Blood Extraction Kit was used to extract genomic DNA from the blood cell samples. To note about this clone: The target of this receptor is not known. No base-level quality is on record; no much larger clone is a single base apart.

The receptor library was made with the immunoSEQ multiplex PCR assay. The multiplex PCR relied on a mix of 60 forward primers for TCR Vbeta segments and 13 reverse primers for TCR Jbeta segments. A multiplex PCR assay on genomic DNA amplified the CDR3 region of rearranged TCR beta genes. The amplified TCR beta libraries were sequenced on the Illumina HiSeq System as 87-base-pair reads. Regarding the original processing steps: In a later analysis, about 80 million unique TCR beta chains were counted across the 500 to 700 repertoires, and roughly 9.9 million of these chains were shared by at least two donors. A nearest-neighbor algorithm error-corrected the raw reads and collapsed the reads into unique sequences, merging closely related sequences to remove PCR and sequencing errors. To assign V, D and J gene segments, CDR3 sequences were aligned to IMGT reference sequences. For a sequence to be retained, at least a six-nucleotide match to both a V gene segment and a J gene segment was required. A rearrangement was called productive if the CDR3 had no stop codons and remained in frame with V and J, and every other rearrangement was called non-productive. Following IMGT convention, CDR3 was defined as the stretch from the second conserved V-encoded cysteine up to the conserved J-encoded phenylalanine. Sequences without an unambiguous match to a single V gene segment were excluded from the earlier analysis of approximately 600 of the donors. An earlier analysis of under 750 of the donors called V segments functional above 56.7% productive rearrangements and segregating when the between-donor standard deviation exceeded 5%. A statistical classification framework was built for diagnosing cytomegalovirus status from the catalog of TCR beta chain sequences. In a later analysis, TCR nucleotide sequences were compared against IMGT/GENE-DB human TR gene sequences so that V and J genes could be assigned. The TCRdist pipeline was used in a later analysis to assign CDR3 sequences and most-parsimonious VDJ recombination scenarios. In a later analysis, every TCR beta chain was defined by the combination of its CDR3 amino acid sequence and its V-gene family, and reads without a unique V-gene family were dropped. As a way to deal with suspected cross-contamination and a sequencing artifact, a later analysis dropped over 550 nucleotide sequences that were highly shared and had low generation probability. In a later analysis, a clonal expansion index was calculated for each public chain from normalized within-repertoire ranks of inferred template counts. Generation probabilities in a later analysis came from a VDJ recombination model fitted to out-of-frame rearrangements, and those results were checked against IGoR. In a later analysis, TCR-TCR, TCR-HLA and TCR-CMV co-occurrence was scored with hypergeometric tests, and a repertoire-size bias correction was applied to TCR pairs. To estimate false discovery rates, a later analysis permuted the HLA or CMV assignments 20 times. In a later analysis, co-occurring TCRs were grouped using DBSCAN, with TCRdist sequence similarity added in when clustering inside HLA-allele-positive subsets. Repertoires with fewer than 30,000 or more than 120,000 public chains, plus five repertoires with anomalous nucleotide sharing, were excluded from co-occurrence clustering. TCRdb's version of the immuneACCESS table is confined to in-frame rearrangements and falls short of the full clone set. An unresolved V gene accounts for under half of the shortfall where checked; the remainder is of unknown origin. The DNA was the basis for D and trimming; V, J and clone size are from that table. Within this sample are tens of thousands of clones, with around four fifths of them counted one time only. The ten largest account for approximately 7.9% of the sample.

The germline V end is reduced by 0 bases and the J end by 7 bases; junction bases left unmatched: 7. CDR1 and CDR2 are drawn from the germline V gene: SGHTS, YDEGEE. The CDR3 numbers 17 residues from cysteine through phenylalanine. Only the CDR3 part of the read is kept: 51 bases, read in frame from the first base. The clonotype originates from a man aged 25-45 years in good health and CMV-seronegative. Sequences were obtained from PBMCs. The chain is made from TRBV5-8 and TRBJ2-1; TRBD2 aligns with 13 central bases. The CDR3 loop reads CASSLAWTSGSRNEQFF. In nucleotides, the sequence is TGTGCCAGCAGCTTGGCTTGGACTAGCGGGAGTAGGAATGAGCAGTTCTTC.